This TCR beta chain came from a study of blood T cell repertoires in COVID-19. This CDR3 has 14 residues. The data were produced by immunoSEQ multiplex PCR, yet TCRdb's version contains in-frame clones alone and is incomplete. Found here are approximately 180,000 clones, 80% to 90% of them singletons; the top ten hold approximately 11%. The gene calls are TRBV21-1 and TRBJ1-1. TRBV21-1 has pseudogene status. The specimen sequenced was peripheral blood. The source of this sequence is a human donor with active or convalescent COVID-19. The donor label of this sample is uncertain. The CDR3 nucleotides read TGTGCCAGCAGCGTTTTTGGGAGGGACACTGAAGCTTTCTTT. Protein: CASSVFGRDTEAFF.